Presented here are 5 T cell receptor beta chains from one specimen sequenced in a study of T-cell memory formation after mild COVID-19. TCRdb fed the 5' RACE reads into MiXCR, producing one record per CDR3 protein. In the table there are around 530,000 distinct CDR3 sequences, roughly 22% of which are singletons. The source material was PBMCs or a T cell subset sorted from them (not recorded which). The receptors were gathered from an adult woman who had mild COVID-19 (a few samples of this study predate the infection). Cell type and time point are not known.

The chain links TRBV18 to TRBJ2-6; no firm D call. Germline V gene lookup returns CDR1 KGHSH and CDR2 LQKENI. The germline V and J ends were trimmed by 2 bases and 0 bases, with 8 bases remaining between them. The CDR3 totals 16 residues. Here the CDR3 DNA reads TGTGCCAGCTCACCATCGGCTACCTCTGGGGCCAACGTCCTGACTTTC. Encoded protein: CASSPSATSGANVLTF.

V usage is TRBV11-2 and J usage is TRBJ2-3; D gene ambiguous. Germline assignment: CDR1 SGHAT and CDR2 FQNNGV. The CDR3 is made up of 16 amino acids. V was pared by 5 bases and J by 2 bases, with 17 bases between. The CDR3 protein is CASSQTLGWLTDTQYF. As DNA, the CDR3 is TGTGCCAGCAGCCAGACCCTCGGGTGGCTCACAGATACGCAGTATTTT. The full variable domain, with the rest looked up from reference TRBV11-2 and TRBJ2-3, is EAGVAQSPRYKIIEKRQSVAFWCNPISGHATLYWYQQILGQGPKLLIQFQNNGVVDDSQLPKDRFSAERLKGVDSTLKIQPAKLEDSAVYLCASSQTLGWLTDTQYFGPGTRLTVL.

This chain links TRBV20-1 with TRBJ2-3; D may be TRBD2 (5 bases). Germline V gene sequence: CDR1 DFQATT, CDR2 SNEGSKA (reference sequence). This CDR3 spans 12 amino acids. V lost 4 bases and J 3 bases, leaving 8 bases between the germline ends. The CDR3 DNA is TGCAGTGCTAAGGACTTAACAGATACGCAGTATTTT. It is translated as CSAKDLTDTQYF.

This clonotype was detected a few times. The V call is TRBV7-2, the J call TRBJ2-5, with TRBD1 matching 8 bases. Germline assignment: CDR1 SGHTA and CDR2 FQGNSA. After removal of 2 bases from V and 12 bases from J, the junction contained 8 bases not matched to a gene. CDR3 length: 13 residues. CDR3 bases: TGTGCCAGCAGCTTAAGGGGACAGGTCTTAAAGTACTTC. The encoded protein is CASSLRGQVLKYF.

The V and J genes are TRBV20-1 and TRBJ1-2; no reliable D call. Germline values: CDR1 DFQATT, CDR2 SNEGSKA (reference sequence). V lost 4 bases to trimming and J lost 4 bases, with 10 bases between them. This CDR3 is 12 amino acids long. The DNA for the CDR3 is TGCAGTGCTAACCAGCAATCCTATGGCTACACCTTC. Translation: CSANQQSYGYTF.